This T cell receptor beta chain appears in the sequencing data of a study of cytomegalovirus exposure and HLA in healthy donors. The CDR3 sequence is 16 residues long. V lost 1 base, J lost 4 bases, and 16 bases lay in between. Germline V gene sequence: CDR1 SGHVS, CDR2 FNYEAQ. Findings and limits, study-wide: Later analysis demonstrated an association between a missense DCLRE1C variant and TCR beta V- and J-gene trimming. Reported results showed that the classifier diagnosed cytomegalovirus status with high specificity and sensitivity. Indistinguishable V segments, including TRBV6-2 and TRBV6-3, were excluded.

The PCR employed 60 Vbeta primers together with 13 Jbeta primers. Data came from immunoSEQ multiplex PCR; TCRdb stores just in-frame clones and leaves some out. The repertoire has around 60,000 clones, over 75% of them found once; the top ten carry under 7%. This clone turned up a few times. Antigen unknown. The sequence derives from a male donor in good health and CMV-seronegative. Sequencing was carried out using PBMCs. The rearrangement joins TRBV7-6 to TRBJ1-2; maybe TRBD1 (5 bases). CDR3 in amino acids: CASSLGQLDSRYGYTF. DNA for the CDR3: TGTGCCAGCAGCTTAGGACAGCTTGACAGTCGCTATGGCTACACCTTC.